Each of the 4 T cell receptor beta chains below was sequenced from the same sample in a study of blood T cell repertoires in COVID-19. Assay used: immunoSEQ multiplex PCR; TCRdb lists only in-frame clones, some missing. The table shows 170,000 or so clones, with more than 75% occurring only once. The specimen sequenced was peripheral blood. Receptor source: a young woman who had recovered from COVID-19.

The J gene is TRBJ2-5, the V gene TRBV10-3; 12 nucleotides align to TRBD2. Looked up from germline, CDR1 is ENHRY and CDR2 is SYGVKD. V trimming: 2 bases; J trimming: 2 bases; junction bases outside the gene matches: 3. CDR3 length: 16 amino acids. CDR3 loop: CAISEGTSGPQETQYF. The DNA for the CDR3 is TGTGCCATCAGTGAGGGGACTAGCGGGCCTCAAGAGACCCAGTACTTC.

The chain is built from TRBV12-3 or TRBV12-4 and TRBJ2-3; perhaps TRBD2 as D (5 bases). CDR3 length: 12 amino acids. Trimming took off 2 bases at V and 6 bases at J, with 6 bases between the two ends. The CDR3 here is CASSLSGDTQYF. CDR3 coding DNA: TGTGCCAGCAGTTTATCGGGGGATACGCAGTATTTT.

DNA for the CDR3: TGTGCCAGCAGCTTACGGCGGGGGAGCACAGATACGCAGTATTTT. Translated: CASSLRRGSTDTQYF. The chain uses TRBV7-3 and TRBJ2-3; TRBD2 aligns across 7 bases. Germline-derived CDR1 and CDR2 are SGHTA and FQGTGA. The CDR3 sequence is 15 residues long. V gave up 2 bases and J gave up 0 bases; unmatched junction bases: 2.

The chain employs TRBV20-1 and TRBJ2-7; 10 bases are a match to TRBD2. The CDR3 is made up of 15 amino acids. After removal of 3 bases from V and 0 bases from J, the junction contained 5 bases not matched to a gene. CDR1 and CDR2 from the germline V gene are DFQATT and SNEGSKA (reference sequence). The CDR3 region is CSASGGTSDSYEQYV. The CDR3 bases are TGCAGTGCTAGTGGCGGGACTAGCGACTCCTACGAGCAGTACGTC.